Listed below are T cell receptor beta chains from one sample, sequenced in a study of brain T cells in children with intractable seizures. TCRdb keeps only in-frame clones here, not all; method: immunoSEQ multiplex PCR. The sample consists of around 340,000 clones, 93% of them appearing once. The sample here was peripheral blood, taken around 5 months after surgery. The receptors come from a boy in the first two years of life with tuberous sclerosis and intractable seizures. CDR3s include the opening cysteine and the closing phenylalanine or tryptophan. A D gene is named only where the DNA matches it firmly. Size values are once, few and many counts, or a class for expanded clones, and some rows have none.

>NA|TRBJ1-1|TRBV12-3/TRBV12-4|NA
TGTGCCAGCAGCCCCTCGAGGAATGAAGCTTTCTTT
CASSPSRNEAFF
>NA|TRBJ1-1|TRBV19|NA
TGTGCCAGTAGTAACGGTTACACTGAAGCTTTCTTT
CASSNGYTEAFF
>NA|TRBJ2-2|TRBV19|NA
TGTGCCAGTAGTATAGACCCGACGAACAGGTTAGGGACGCACACCGGGGAGCTGTTTTTT
CASSIDPTNRLGTHTGELFF
>TRBD1|TRBJ1-1|TRBV28|NA
TGTGCCAGCAGTGCCGACAGGGACACTGAAGCTTTCTTT
CASSADRDTEAFF
>NA|TRBJ2-3|TRBV11-3|NA
TGTGCCAGCAGCCCAGGACTGGTACCATCTAGCACAGATACGCAGTATTTT
CASSPGLVPSSTDTQYF
>TRBD1|TRBJ1-1|TRBV7-9|NA
TGTGCCAGCAGCGCCTCACAGGGGCGCAGTGGAAACACTGAAGCTTTCTTT
CASSASQGRSGNTEAFF
>NA|TRBJ1-1|TRBV6-5|NA
TGTGCCAGCACCCTGACCAGGGAGGCTGAAGCTTTCTTT
CASTLTREAEAFF
>NA|TRBJ2-2|TRBV6-6|NA
TGTGCCAGCATAAGGGTTCCCGGGGAGCTGTTTTTT
CASIRVPGELFF
>TRBD2|TRBJ2-3|TRBV5-4|NA
TGTGCCAGCAGCTTGGACGGGATGACTAGCGGGGGATCTCTTACAGATACGCAGTATTTT
CASSLDGMTSGGSLTDTQYF
>NA|TRBJ1-5|TRBV10-3|NA
TGTGCCATCAGTGAGGGAAACAGGGATAGCAATCAGCCCCAGCATTTT
CAISEGNRDSNQPQHF
>TRBD1|TRBJ2-5|TRBV11-3|NA
TGTGCCAGCAGCACTGGGACAGGGGGTGGGGAGACCCAGTACTTC
CASSTGTGGGETQYF
>TRBD1|TRBJ2-1|TRBV10-3|NA
TGTGCCATCAGCCCTACAGACAGGGACGGATACAATGAGCAGTTCTTC
CAISPTDRDGYNEQFF
>TRBD2|TRBJ2-1|TRBV2|NA
TGTGCCCGCGGGGGACTAGCGGGGGGGCTGAGCTCCTACAATGAGCAGTTCTTC
CARGGLAGGLSSYNEQFF
>TRBD2|TRBJ2-1|TRBV5-1|NA
TGCGCCAGCAGCTTAGCGGGAGGGCCGGATGAGCAGTTCTTC
CASSLAGGPDEQFF
>TRBD2|TRBJ2-1|TRBV10-2|NA
TGCGCCAGCAGTGAGTCGGGGATAGCGGGAGACAATGAGCAGTTCTTC
CASSESGIAGDNEQFF
>NA|TRBJ1-3|TRBV5-1|NA
TGCGCCAGCAGCTTGGGAAGGGAGCCCTCTGGAAACACCATATATTTT
CASSLGREPSGNTIYF
>TRBD1|TRBJ2-3|TRBV9|once
TGTGCCAGCAGCGCAGGACAGGGGATGGCAGATACGCAGTATTTT
CASSAGQGMADTQYF
>NA|TRBJ2-7|TRBV7-2|NA
TGTGCCAGCAGCTTAAGTTCATGGTTTGCCGCCGAGCAGTACTTC
CASSLSSWFAAEQYF
>NA|TRBJ1-3|TRBV19|NA
TGTGCCAGTGGGGGGACCTTCTCTGGAAACACCATATATTTT
CASGGTFSGNTIYF
>NA|TRBJ1-1|TRBV30|NA
TGTGCCTGGAGTGTAGCGGGGCTTGCTGAAGCTTTCTTT
CAWSVAGLAEAFF
>NA|TRBJ1-1|TRBV19|NA
TGTGCCAGTAACAGTCCGGTCACTGAAGCTTTCTTT
CASNSPVTEAFF
>TRBD2|TRBJ2-7|TRBV18|NA
TGTGCCAGCTCACTGGGGACTAGCGGGCGCTACGAGCAGTACTTC
CASSLGTSGRYEQYF
>NA|TRBJ2-4|TRBV6-2/TRBV6-3|NA
TGTGCCAGCAGTTACAGCTTGGTTCCAAACATTCAGTACTTC
CASSYSLVPNIQYF
>NA|TRBJ2-7|TRBV2|NA
TGTGCCAGCAGTCCATCGACACTTACCTACGAGCAGTACTTC
CASSPSTLTYEQYF
>NA|TRBJ2-3|TRBV13|NA
TGTGCCAGCAGCCAATCCCCTAGCACAGATACGCAGTATTTT
CASSQSPSTDTQYF
>NA|TRBJ2-2|TRBV5-1|NA
TGCGCCAGCAGCGAGGGGGAATTCCCGAACACCGGGGAGCTGTTTTTT
CASSEGEFPNTGELFF
>NA|TRBJ1-6|TRBV6-5|NA
TGTGCCAGCACCAACCAGGGTTTGGGCGGCTCACCCCTCCACTTT
CASTNQGLGGSPLHF
>NA|TRBJ2-1|TRBV21-1|NA
TGTGCCAGCAGCAAAGCGAAGGTAAACGGGGACGACAATGAGCAGTTCTTC
CASSKAKVNGDDNEQFF
>NA|TRBJ2-3|TRBV27|NA
TGTGCCAGCAGTTTACCTGTGGGGGGAGATGGCCCAGATACGCAGTATTTT
CASSLPVGGDGPDTQYF
>NA|TRBJ2-5|TRBV4-1|NA
TGCGCCAGCAGCCAATTAAGGGGAGAGACCCAGTACTTC
CASSQLRGETQYF
>TRBD1|TRBJ2-3|TRBV24-1|NA
TGTGCCACCAGTGACCGGGACAGCCCTAGCACAGATACGCAGTATTTT
CATSDRDSPSTDTQYF
>TRBD2|TRBJ2-7|TRBV10-1|NA
TGCGCCAGCAGTGATTCCGGGACTAGCGCCTACGAGCAGTACTTC
CASSDSGTSAYEQYF
>TRBD1|TRBJ1-2|TRBV5-1|NA
TGCGCCAGCAGCTCACAGGGGCTAACTGAGTCCGGCTACACCTTC
CASSSQGLTESGYTF
>TRBD1|TRBJ1-2|TRBV7-3|NA
TGTGCCAGCAGCCCACGACAGGGTTCGGTAACCGGCTACACCTTC
CASSPRQGSVTGYTF
>NA|TRBJ2-2|TRBV30|NA
TGTGCCTGGGAGGGGTTGGGGAACACCGGGGAGCTGTTTTTT
CAWEGLGNTGELFF
>NA|TRBJ2-1|TRBV18|NA
TGTGCCAGCTCCATGGAGGGGAGTATGAACAATGAGCAGTTCTTC
CASSMEGSMNNEQFF
>TRBD1|TRBJ2-7|TRBV30|NA
TGTGCCTGGAGCTCTCGGGGACAGGGGAAGCGCGAGCAGTACTTC
CAWSSRGQGKREQYF
>NA|TRBJ1-1|TRBV6-2/TRBV6-3|NA
TGTGCCAGCAGTTACACCGGCTACATGAACACTGAAGCTTTCTTT
CASSYTGYMNTEAFF
>NA|TRBJ1-1|TRBV11-2|NA
TGTGCCAGCAGCTTTAGGGTGAACACTGAAGCTTTCTTT
CASSFRVNTEAFF
>TRBD1|TRBJ1-6|TRBV11-2|NA
TGTGCCAGCAGCAATACCTTGCAGGGGGCGAGTCATTCACCCCTCCACTTT
CASSNTLQGASHSPLHF
>NA|TRBJ2-3|TRBV5-5|once
TGTGCCAGCAGCCTTCGGGGGAGCACAGATACGCAGTATTTT
CASSLRGSTDTQYF
>TRBD1|TRBJ2-5|TRBV30|NA
TGTGCCTGGAGTCCCGGGACAGACTACCAAGAGACCCAGTACTTC
CAWSPGTDYQETQYF
>NA|TRBJ2-3|TRBV24-1|NA
TGTGCCACCAGTCCATCCACCCGGGGTACAGATACGCAGTATTTT
CATSPSTRGTDTQYF
>NA|TRBJ1-6|TRBV10-3|NA
TGTGCGAGCTGCAGCTCCTATAATTCACCCCTCCACTTT
CASCSSYNSPLHF
>NA|TRBJ2-7|TRBV10-1|NA
TGCGCCAGCCCGGGGACGGCCTGCTACGAGCAGTACTTC
CASPGTACYEQYF
>TRBD1|TRBJ1-2|TRBV7-2|NA
TGTGCCAGCAGCTCTAGACCTACAGGGGGCGGCTTCGGGGGTAATGGCTACACCTTC
CASSSRPTGGGFGGNGYTF
>TRBD1|TRBJ1-1|TRBV5-1|NA
TGCGCCAGCGGACGTACCGGGACAGGGGAGACTGAAGCTTTCTTT
CASGRTGTGETEAFF
>TRBD1|TRBJ1-1|TRBV5-1|NA
TGCGCCAGCAGCATCCCGGGACAGGGCAACACTGAAGCTTTCTTT
CASSIPGQGNTEAFF
>TRBD1|TRBJ1-2|TRBV4-1|NA
TGCGCCAGCAGCCAGACAGGGCGGTTCGGCTACACCTTC
CASSQTGRFGYTF
>NA|TRBJ2-7|TRBV7-9|NA
TGTGCCAGCAGCTTAGCAGGGGAGAACTACGAGCAGTACTTC
CASSLAGENYEQYF
>TRBD2|TRBJ2-3|TRBV19|NA
TGTGCCAGTAGTATATTTAGCGGGGGAACAGATACGCAGTATTTT
CASSIFSGGTDTQYF